This T cell receptor (beta chain) was sequenced during a study of shared clonotypes between healthy human individuals. Study outcomes and limitations: Around 5% of naive CD4 clonotypes were shared across four donors. Limitation of the genetic and exposure-history diversity represented came from the few donors. Unshared clonotypes carried lower generation probabilities than those common to all four donors.

Comments on this clone: As yet, its antigen is unknown.

It was at deep level that the assay was run. Sequencing was performed with immunoSEQ multiplex PCR; in TCRdb, only in-frame clones are kept and a portion is missing. The sample carries approximately 710,000 clones, about nine tenths recorded once. In germline, CDR1 is MDHEN, CDR2 SYDVKM. The CDR3 is made up of 17 amino acids. Losses at the gene ends were 3 bases for V and 4 bases for J; bases not matched to a gene: 6. The source is a man aged 18 to 35 in good health. Some clones in this sample may be carry-over from other donors' samples. The source material was memory CD8+ T cells from PBMCs. Subset given: CD45RO+ cells pooled with CCR7-negative TemRA cells. The J gene is TRBJ2-6, the V gene TRBV28; 10 bases agree with TRBD1. The CDR3 spells CASSFETGGDGANVLTF. The CDR3 DNA is TGTGCCAGCAGTTTCGAGACAGGGGGCGACGGGGCCAACGTCCTGACTTTC. The whole variable domain, remainder taken from reference TRBV28 and TRBJ2-6, is DVKVTQSSRYLVKRTGEKVFLECVQDMDHENMFWYRQDPGLGLRLIYFSYDVKMKEKGDIPEGYSVSREKKERFSLILESASTNQTSMYLCASSFETGGDGANVLTFGAGSRLTVL.